This T cell receptor beta chain came from a study of cytomegalovirus exposure and HLA in healthy donors. Primers for the PCR totalled 60 Vbeta and 13 Jbeta. Data came from immunoSEQ multiplex PCR; TCRdb stores just in-frame clones and leaves some out. In the table there are around 180,000 clones, 65% to 85% of which are singletons. CDR1 is LGHNA and CDR2 is YNFKEQ in the germline V gene. Trimming took 4 bases from V and 5 from J, leaving 8 bases between them. The CDR3 loop spans 13 amino acids. The chain combines TRBV4-2 with TRBJ2-2; D not resolved. The clonotype was recovered from a woman aged 30 to 39 in good health and CMV-seropositive. Sequenced material: PBMCs. CDR3 bases: TGTGCCAGCAGCCCCTCCGAGACCGGGGAGCTGTTTTTT. This translates into CASSPSETGELFF.